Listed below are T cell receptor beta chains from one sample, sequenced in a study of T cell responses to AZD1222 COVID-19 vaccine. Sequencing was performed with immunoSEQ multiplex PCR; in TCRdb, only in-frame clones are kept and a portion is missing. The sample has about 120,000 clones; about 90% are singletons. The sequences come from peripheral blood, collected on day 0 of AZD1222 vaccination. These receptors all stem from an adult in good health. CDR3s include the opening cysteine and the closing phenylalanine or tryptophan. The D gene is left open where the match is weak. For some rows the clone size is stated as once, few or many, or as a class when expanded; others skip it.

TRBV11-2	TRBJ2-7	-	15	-	CASSPITFPSYEQYF	TGTGCCAGCAGCCCTATAACCTTCCCCTCCTACGAGCAGTACTTC
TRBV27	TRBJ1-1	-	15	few	CASVPLGGAGTEAFF	TGTGCCAGCGTGCCCCTTGGGGGCGCGGGCACTGAAGCTTTCTTT
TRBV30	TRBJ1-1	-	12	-	CAWGRQVSEAFF	TGTGCCTGGGGGAGACAGGTCTCTGAAGCTTTCTTT
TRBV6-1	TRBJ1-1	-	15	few	CASSEALYQNTEAFF	TGTGCCAGCAGTGAAGCGCTGTACCAGAACACTGAAGCTTTCTTT
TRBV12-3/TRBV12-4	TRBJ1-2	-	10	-	CASWGGGYTF	TGTGCCAGCTGGGGTGGCGGCTACACCTTC
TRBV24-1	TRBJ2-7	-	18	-	CATSDTPGPQRSSYEQYF	TGTGCCACCAGTGACACTCCGGGCCCACAAAGGAGCTCCTACGAGCAGTACTTC
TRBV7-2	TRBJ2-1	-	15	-	CASSLGGRPNNEQFF	TGTGCCAGCAGCTTGGGGGGCCGCCCAAACAATGAGCAGTTCTTC
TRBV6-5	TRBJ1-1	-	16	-	CASSSRGAGVNTEAFF	TGTGCCAGCAGTTCCAGGGGCGCGGGAGTGAACACTGAAGCTTTCTTT
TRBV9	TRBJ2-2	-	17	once	CASSGGTSGLSTGELFF	TGTGCCAGCAGCGGCGGTACTTCAGGGTTGAGCACCGGGGAGCTGTTTTTT
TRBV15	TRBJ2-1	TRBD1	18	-	CATSRPLNYRGSYNEQFF	TGTGCCACCAGCAGACCACTCAATTACAGGGGTTCCTACAATGAGCAGTTCTTC
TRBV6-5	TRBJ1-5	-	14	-	CASRRGTGNQPQHF	TGTGCCAGCAGGCGAGGGACGGGTAATCAGCCCCAGCATTTT
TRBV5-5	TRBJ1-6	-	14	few	CASSLDGGVSPLHF	TGTGCCAGCAGCTTGGATGGGGGGGTTTCACCCCTCCACTTT
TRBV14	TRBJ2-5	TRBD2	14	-	CASHLGREVETQYF	TGTGCCAGCCATTTAGGGCGGGAGGTGGAGACCCAGTACTTC
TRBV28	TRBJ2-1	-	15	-	CASRVDLHSYNEQFF	TGTGCCAGCAGAGTCGACCTGCACTCCTACAATGAGCAGTTCTTC
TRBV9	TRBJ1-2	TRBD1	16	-	CASSVDPGTVIYGYTF	TGTGCCAGCAGCGTAGACCCCGGGACAGTCATTTATGGCTACACCTTC
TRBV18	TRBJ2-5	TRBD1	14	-	CASSPTGAQETQYF	TGTGCCAGCTCACCTACAGGGGCCCAAGAGACCCAGTACTTC
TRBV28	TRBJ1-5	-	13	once	CASSLSMGQPQHF	TGTGCCAGCAGTTTATCGATGGGTCAGCCCCAGCATTTT
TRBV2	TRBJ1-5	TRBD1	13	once	CASSTGEGQPQHF	TGTGCCAGCAGTACAGGGGAGGGTCAGCCCCAGCATTTT
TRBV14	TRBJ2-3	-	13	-	CASSHSGLDTQYF	TGTGCCAGCAGCCACAGCGGTCTTGATACGCAGTATTTT
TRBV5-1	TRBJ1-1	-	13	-	CASRTVVNTEAFF	TGCGCCAGCAGAACTGTGGTGAACACTGAAGCTTTCTTT
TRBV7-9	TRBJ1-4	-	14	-	CASSLGGFNEKLFF	TGTGCCAGCAGCTTAGGAGGGTTTAATGAAAAACTGTTTTTT
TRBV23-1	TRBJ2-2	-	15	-	CASSQSSGSGGELFF	TGCGCCAGCAGTCAATCGAGCGGTTCGGGCGGGGAGCTGTTTTTT
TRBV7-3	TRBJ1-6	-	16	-	CASSSTGTGRNSPLHF	TGTGCCAGCAGCTCGACAGGAACAGGGCGGAATTCACCCCTCCACTTT
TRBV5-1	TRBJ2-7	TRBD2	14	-	CASSPGGTTYEQYF	TGCGCCAGCAGCCCGGGCGGGACTACCTACGAGCAGTACTTC
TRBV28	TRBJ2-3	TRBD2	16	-	CASTGRGTSRTDTQYF	TGTGCCAGCACCGGGAGGGGGACCTCTCGCACAGATACGCAGTATTTT
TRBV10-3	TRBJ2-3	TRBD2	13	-	CAIREGDSDTQYF	TGTGCCATCCGGGAGGGCGACTCAGATACGCAGTATTTT
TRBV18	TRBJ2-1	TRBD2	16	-	CASSVRPSGSYNEQFF	TGTGCCAGCTCAGTCAGACCTAGCGGATCCTACAATGAGCAGTTCTTC
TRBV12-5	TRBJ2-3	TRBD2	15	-	CASGLGTGGTEAQYF	TGTGCTAGTGGTTTGGGGACGGGGGGGACCGAAGCGCAGTATTTT
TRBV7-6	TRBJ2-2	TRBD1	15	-	CASSQGQGVTGELFF	TGTGCCAGCAGCCAGGGACAGGGAGTCACCGGGGAGCTGTTTTTT
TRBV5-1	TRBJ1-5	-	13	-	CASSEEGNQPQHF	TGCGCCAGCAGCGAGGAGGGCAATCAGCCCCAGCATTTT
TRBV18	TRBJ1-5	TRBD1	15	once	CASSPGQGGNQPQHF	TGTGCCAGCTCACCCGGACAGGGCGGCAATCAGCCCCAGCATTTT
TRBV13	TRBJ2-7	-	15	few	CASSLEGTGSYEQYF	TGTGCCAGCAGCTTAGAAGGGACGGGCTCCTACGAGCAGTACTTC
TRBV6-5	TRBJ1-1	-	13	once	CASSRPRDTEAFF	TGTGCCAGCAGCCGACCGAGGGACACTGAAGCTTTCTTT
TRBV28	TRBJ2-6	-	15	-	CASEGALMGANVLTF	TGTGCCTCAGAAGGGGCGCTAATGGGGGCCAACGTCCTGACTTTC
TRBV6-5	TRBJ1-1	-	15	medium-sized	CASSAEERGDTEAFF	TGTGCCAGCAGCGCAGAAGAGCGGGGGGACACTGAAGCTTTCTTT
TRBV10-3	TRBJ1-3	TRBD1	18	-	CAIKSGTGAISSGNTIYF	TGTGCCATCAAATCCGGGACAGGGGCCATTAGCTCTGGAAACACCATATATTTT
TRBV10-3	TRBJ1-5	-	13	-	CAISSGRDQPQHF	TGTGCCATCAGTTCTGGCAGGGATCAGCCCCAGCATTTT
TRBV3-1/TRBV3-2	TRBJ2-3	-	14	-	CASSQDRTVDTQYF	TGTGCCAGCAGCCAAGATCGGACGGTTGATACGCAGTATTTT
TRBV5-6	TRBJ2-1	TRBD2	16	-	CASSLAGGSSYNEQFF	TGTGCCAGCAGCTTAGCGGGAGGGAGCTCCTACAATGAGCAGTTCTTC
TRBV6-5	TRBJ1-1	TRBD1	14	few	CASRPSTGAVRAFF	TGTGCCAGCAGACCCTCAACAGGGGCGGTGAGAGCTTTCTTT
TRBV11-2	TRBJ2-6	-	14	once	CASSLGRTRNVLTF	TGTGCCAGCAGCTTAGGGCGGACACGAAACGTCCTGACTTTC
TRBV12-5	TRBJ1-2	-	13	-	CASGLPRGYGYTF	TGTGCTAGTGGTTTGCCACGCGGCTATGGCTACACCTTC
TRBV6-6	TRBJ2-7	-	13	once	CASSRPESYEQYF	TGTGCCAGCAGCCGGCCGGAATCCTACGAGCAGTACTTC
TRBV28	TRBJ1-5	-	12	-	CASSLSYQPQHF	TGTGCCAGCAGTCTATCGTATCAGCCCCAGCATTTT
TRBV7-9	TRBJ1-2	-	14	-	CASSLQNEIYGYTF	TGTGCCAGCAGCTTACAGAATGAAATCTATGGCTACACCTTC
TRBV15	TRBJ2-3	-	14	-	CATSRGGGGDTQYF	TGTGCCACCAGCAGAGGCGGCGGTGGAGATACGCAGTATTTT
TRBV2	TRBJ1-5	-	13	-	CASRLGMGQPQHF	TGTGCCAGCAGGCTGGGGATGGGACAGCCCCAGCATTTT
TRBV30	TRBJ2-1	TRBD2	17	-	CAWSPRPSGGTNNEQFF	TGTGCCTGGAGTCCACGCCCTAGCGGGGGGACAAACAATGAGCAGTTCTTC